A selection of T cell receptor beta chains follows, all from one sample in a study of T cell responses to AZD1222 COVID-19 vaccine. Libraries were prepared by immunoSEQ multiplex PCR; TCRdb keeps only in-frame clonotypes and omits some of them. The repertoire holds 100,000 to 140,000 clones, with around 90% as singletons. Sequenced material: peripheral blood, taken 28 days after the second AZD1222 dose. The source is an adult who received the AZD1222 COVID-19 vaccine. CDR3s include the opening cysteine and the closing phenylalanine or tryptophan. The D gene is left open where the match is weak.

len | d_gene | v_gene | CDR3aa
13 | . | TRBV5-5 | CASSLATRRGYTF
14 | . | TRBV7-8 | CASSADQVGDTQYF
17 | . | TRBV5-5 | CASRDFAESSYNSPLHF
15 | . | TRBV6-5 | CASKVAEGSGNTIYF
13 | TRBD1 | TRBV30 | CAWAGTGGYGYTF
15 | TRBD1 | TRBV6-5 | CASSHGQGEGQPQHF
13 | . | TRBV10-3 | CAISAGGFTEAFF
15 | . | TRBV6-4 | CASSDGAGNNYGYTF
12 | TRBD1 | TRBV19 | CASSLQGTEAFF
15 | TRBD1 | TRBV2 | CASSDSMTGIDEQYF
15 | . | TRBV5-1 | CASSFPGGSYNEQFF
15 | . | TRBV3-1/TRBV3-2 | CASSQARGPGNTIYF
16 | TRBD1 | TRBV6-2/TRBV6-3 | CASSVVAAGGNDLTYF
13 | . | TRBV5-8 | CASSSGFPYGYTF
16 | . | TRBV18 | CASSPKRGSYFYEQYF
14 | . | TRBV29-1 | CSVGRRDLPNEQYF
16 | . | TRBV19 | CASSIDFQGIHTEAFF
11 | . | TRBV2 | CATARVGVAFF
11 | . | TRBV3-1/TRBV3-2 | CASSQGGEAFF
14 | TRBD1 | TRBV6-5 | CASSPDRGREKLFF
14 | . | TRBV7-2 | CASSLAPRNQPQHF
12 | . | TRBV9 | CASSSGQETQYF
14 | . | TRBV4-3 | CASSQEVVLHEQYF
15 | . | TRBV4-1 | CASSQGLSSNQPQHF
14 | . | TRBV9 | CASSVEGSSYEQYF
12 | . | TRBV2 | CASLTNTGELFF
15 | . | TRBV19 | CASSIGAGSSREQYF
15 | TRBD1 | TRBV11-3 | CASSLGTGFEDTQYF
15 | TRBD1 | TRBV9 | CASSPDGGQGYSYTF
13 | . | TRBV3-1/TRBV3-2 | CASSQAASTEAFF
10 | . | TRBV19 | CGTGGNGYTF
18 | . | TRBV21-1 | CASSKERGQGPYTGELFF
14 | . | TRBV19 | CASKSGSGAGEQFF